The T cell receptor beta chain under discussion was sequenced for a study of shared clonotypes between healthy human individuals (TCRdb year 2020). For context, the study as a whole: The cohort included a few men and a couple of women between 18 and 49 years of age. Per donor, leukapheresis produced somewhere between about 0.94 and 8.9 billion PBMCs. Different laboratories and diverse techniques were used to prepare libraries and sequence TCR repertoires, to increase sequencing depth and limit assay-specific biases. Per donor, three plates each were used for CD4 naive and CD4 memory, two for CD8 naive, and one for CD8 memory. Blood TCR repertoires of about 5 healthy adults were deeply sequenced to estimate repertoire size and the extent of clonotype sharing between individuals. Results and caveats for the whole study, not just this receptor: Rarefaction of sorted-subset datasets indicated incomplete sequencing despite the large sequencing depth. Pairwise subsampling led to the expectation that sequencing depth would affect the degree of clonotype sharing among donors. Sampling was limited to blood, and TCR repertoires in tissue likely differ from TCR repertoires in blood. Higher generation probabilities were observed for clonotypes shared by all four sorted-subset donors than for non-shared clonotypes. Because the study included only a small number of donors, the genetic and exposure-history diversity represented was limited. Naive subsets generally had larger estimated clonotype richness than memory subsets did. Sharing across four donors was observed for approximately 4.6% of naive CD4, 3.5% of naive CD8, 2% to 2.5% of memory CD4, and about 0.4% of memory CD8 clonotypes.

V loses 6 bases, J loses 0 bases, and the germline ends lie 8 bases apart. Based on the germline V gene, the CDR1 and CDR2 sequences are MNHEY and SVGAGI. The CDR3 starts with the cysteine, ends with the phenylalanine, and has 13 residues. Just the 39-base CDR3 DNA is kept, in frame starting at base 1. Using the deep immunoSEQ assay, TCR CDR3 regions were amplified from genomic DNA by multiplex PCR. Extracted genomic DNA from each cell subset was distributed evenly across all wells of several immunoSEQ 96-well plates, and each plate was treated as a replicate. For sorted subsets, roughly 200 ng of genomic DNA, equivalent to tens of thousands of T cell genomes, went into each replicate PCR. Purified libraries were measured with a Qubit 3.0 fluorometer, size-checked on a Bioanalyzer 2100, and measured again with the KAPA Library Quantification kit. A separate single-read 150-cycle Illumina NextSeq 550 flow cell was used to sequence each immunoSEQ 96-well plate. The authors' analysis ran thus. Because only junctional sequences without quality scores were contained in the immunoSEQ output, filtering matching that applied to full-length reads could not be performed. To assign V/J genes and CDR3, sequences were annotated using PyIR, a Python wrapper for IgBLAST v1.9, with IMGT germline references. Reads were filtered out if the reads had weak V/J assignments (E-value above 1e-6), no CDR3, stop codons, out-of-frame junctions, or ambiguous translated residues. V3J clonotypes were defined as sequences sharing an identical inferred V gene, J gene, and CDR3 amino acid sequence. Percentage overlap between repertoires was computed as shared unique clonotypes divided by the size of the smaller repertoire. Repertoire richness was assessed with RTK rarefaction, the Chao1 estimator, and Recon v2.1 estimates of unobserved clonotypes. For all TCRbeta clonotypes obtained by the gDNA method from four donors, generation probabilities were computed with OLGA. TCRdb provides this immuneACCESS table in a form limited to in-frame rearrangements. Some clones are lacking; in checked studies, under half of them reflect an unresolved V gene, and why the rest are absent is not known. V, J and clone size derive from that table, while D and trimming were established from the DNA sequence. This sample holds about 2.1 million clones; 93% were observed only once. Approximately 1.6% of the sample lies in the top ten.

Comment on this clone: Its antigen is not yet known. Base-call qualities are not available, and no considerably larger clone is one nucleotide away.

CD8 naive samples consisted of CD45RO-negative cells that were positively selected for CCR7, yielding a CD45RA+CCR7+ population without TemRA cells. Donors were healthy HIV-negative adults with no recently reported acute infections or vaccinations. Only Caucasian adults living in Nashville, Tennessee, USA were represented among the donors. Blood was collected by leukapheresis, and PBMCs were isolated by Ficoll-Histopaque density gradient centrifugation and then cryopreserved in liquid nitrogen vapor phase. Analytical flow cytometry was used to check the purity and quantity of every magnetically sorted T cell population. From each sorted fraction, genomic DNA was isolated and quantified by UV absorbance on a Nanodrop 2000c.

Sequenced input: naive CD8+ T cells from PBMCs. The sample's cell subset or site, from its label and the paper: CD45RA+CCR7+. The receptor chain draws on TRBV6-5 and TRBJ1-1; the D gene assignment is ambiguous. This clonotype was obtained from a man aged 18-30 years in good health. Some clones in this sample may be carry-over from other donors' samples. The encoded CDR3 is CASRWTLNTEAFF. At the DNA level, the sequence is TGTGCCAGCAGGTGGACGCTGAACACTGAAGCTTTCTTT.